Below are 27 T cell receptor beta chains sequenced from a single sample in a study of graft-versus-host responses after intestinal transplantation (dated by TCRdb to the early 2020s). These TCRs' antigens remain unknown. The method behind the library was the immunoSEQ multiplex PCR assay. Imported from immuneACCESS, the table was reduced by TCRdb to in-frame sequences with V and J called. These copies leave out some clones; in studies compared against another copy, an unresolved V gene accounts for under half, and the cause of the remainder is not known. A total of 130,000 to 150,000 clones appear in this sample, 80% to 95% of them only once. Clones ranked in the top ten supply roughly 0.19% of the sample. Per the publication, the time point label means: cells obtained before transplantation from donor or recipient. The material sequenced was unstimulated CD4+ T cells sorted from spleen or lymph node cells, taken before intestinal transplant. These receptors were taken from a human donor who received an intestinal transplant.

This chain uses TRBV7-2 with TRBJ2-5; D is perhaps TRBD2 (6 bases). CDR1 and CDR2 from the germline V gene are SGHTA and FQGNSA. The length of the CDR3 is 12 residues. V lost 4 bases and J 7 bases, leaving 10 bases between the germline ends. The CDR3 protein is CASSSGVGTQYF. The CDR3, as DNA: TGTGCCAGCAGCTCGGGAGTCGGGACCCAGTACTTC.

This sequence joins TRBV19 and TRBJ1-5; D is ambiguous. The CDR3 covers 16 residues. Germline V lookup: CDR1 LNHDA, CDR2 SQIVND (reference sequence). V was clipped by 3 bases and J by 0 bases, with 12 bases between them. The CDR3 loop is CASSMAPGFSNQPQHF. In DNA form, the CDR3 reads TGTGCCAGTAGTATGGCCCCTGGTTTTAGCAATCAGCCCCAGCATTTT.

About this clone: Other nucleotide sequences from this sample produce the same CDR3. The chain employs TRBV7-8 and TRBJ2-7; D is tentatively TRBD1 or TRBD2 (5 bases each). V was pared by 1 base and J by 0 bases, with 10 bases between. The CDR3 contains 15 residues. Germline values: CDR1 SGHVS, CDR2 FQNEAQ. The DNA of the CDR3 is TGTGCCAGCAGCTTAGAGGGACGGTCCTCCTACGAGCAGTACTTC. Protein: CASSLEGRSSYEQYF.

The V gene is TRBV7-8, the J gene TRBJ2-1; no clear D. Germline values: CDR1 SGHVS, CDR2 FQNEAQ. The V end was cut by 8 bases, the J end by 6 bases, with 14 bases between. The CDR3 spans 13 residues. CDR3 in amino acids: CASHMAWSNEQFF. As DNA, the CDR3 is TGTGCCAGCCACATGGCCTGGAGCAATGAGCAGTTCTTC. The whole variable domain, remainder taken from reference TRBV7-8 and TRBJ2-1, is GAGVSQSPRYKVAKRGQDVALRCDPISGHVSLFWYQQALGQGPEFLTYFQNEAQLDKSGLPSDRFFAERPEGSVSTLKIQRTQQEDSAVYLCASHMAWSNEQFFGPGTRLTVL.

This clone has a single count. This chain links TRBV9 with TRBJ2-7, with D maybe TRBD1 (6 bases). This CDR3 has 14 residues. The V and J ends lost 3 bases and 2 bases respectively, with 12 bases between them. Germline-derived CDR1 and CDR2 are SGDLS and YYNGEE. CDR3 DNA: TGTGCCAGCAGCGCACAGGGCCTCCCCTACGAGCAGTACTTC. Translating gives CASSAQGLPYEQYF. Drawing the rest from reference TRBV9 and TRBJ2-7, the complete variable domain is DSGVTQTPKHLITATGQRVTLRCSPRSGDLSVYWYQQSLDQGLQFLIQYYNGEERAKGNILERFSAQQFPDLHSELNLSSLELGDSALYFCASSAQGLPYEQYFGPGTRLTVT.

This rearrangement joins TRBV6-6 to TRBJ1-2; 12 positions match TRBD1. The junction had 7 bases not matched to a gene; V was cut back by 5 bases and J by 6 bases. In germline, CDR1 is MNHNY, CDR2 SVGAGI (reference sequence). The CDR3 has 15 amino acids. In DNA form, the CDR3 reads TGTGCCAGCAGTAGCGGGACAGGGGGCAAAGATGGCTACACCTTC. Protein product: CASSSGTGGKDGYTF.

V and J are TRBV19 and TRBJ1-2; 9 bases fit TRBD1. In germline, CDR1 is LNHDA, CDR2 SQIVND (reference sequence). This CDR3 comprises 14 residues. The junction had 7 bases not matched to a gene; V was cut back by 9 bases and J by 2 bases. The CDR3 DNA reads TGTGCCAGCAACCCGGGACAGGGAAACTATGGCTACACCTTC. Translation: CASNPGQGNYGYTF.

V usage is TRBV7-2 and J usage is TRBJ2-5; 14 bases match TRBD2. This CDR3 contains 14 residues. Losses at the gene ends were 7 bases for V and 5 bases for J; bases not matched to a gene: 3. The germline V gene has CDR1 SGHTA and CDR2 FQGNSA. The CDR3 nucleotides read TGTGCCAGCACCCGGACTAGCGGGAGGGAGACCCAGTACTTC. Amino acid sequence: CASTRTSGRETQYF.

CDR3 bases: TGTGCCAGCAGCCCCCGGGACAGCATTTACAATGAGCAGTTCTTC. Translated: CASSPRDSIYNEQFF. The chain couples TRBV21-1 to TRBJ2-1; TRBD1, as called in the table, went unchecked against the DNA. TRBV21-1 is recorded as a pseudogene. The CDR3 sequence is 15 residues long.

This chain links TRBV4-1 with TRBJ1-2; 8 nucleotides line up with TRBD1. CDR1 and CDR2 from the germline V gene are MGHRA and YSYEKL. The CDR3 totals 16 residues. V trimming: 4 bases; J trimming: 4 bases; junction bases outside the gene matches: 11. CDR3 amino acids: CASSLTPGQEGYGYTF. The CDR3 bases are TGCGCCAGCAGCCTTACTCCGGGACAGGAAGGCTATGGCTACACCTTC.

The V and J genes are TRBV18 and TRBJ1-2; D remains unclear. Germline V gene data show CDR1 as KGHSH and CDR2 as LQKENI. This CDR3 has 12 residues. The V end lost 1 base, the J end lost 5 bases, and 5 bases lay between the germline ends. For the CDR3, the DNA is TGTGCCAGCTCACCACAGGGATATGGCTACACCTTC. As protein: CASSPQGYGYTF.

This chain uses TRBV7-6 with TRBJ2-1; 11 nucleotides align to TRBD2. CDR1 SGHVS and CDR2 FNYEAQ come from the germline V gene. The V gene end was trimmed by 2 bases and the J gene end by 7 bases; junction bases not matched to a gene: 4. CDR3 length equals 15 residues. In DNA form, the CDR3 reads TGTGCCAGCAGCTTACTAGCGGGAGGCTTAAATGAGCAGTTCTTC. This translates into CASSLLAGGLNEQFF.

The chain carries TRBV2 and TRBJ2-2; no clear D gene. Germline V gene data show CDR1 as SNHLY and CDR2 as FYNNEI. Trimming stripped 6 bases from V and 5 bases from J, with 4 bases between. The CDR3 is made up of 11 amino acids. The CDR3 protein is CASRGTGELFF. The CDR3 region has the DNA TGTGCCAGCAGAGGAACCGGGGAGCTGTTTTTT.

The chain uses TRBV21-1 and TRBJ2-7; TRBD1 reflects the table's D call only, with no check against the DNA. TRBV21-1 is described as a pseudogene. The CDR3 consists of 15 residues. This CDR3 reads CASSRTGQGFYEQYF. For the CDR3, the DNA is TGTGCCAGCAGCAGAACGGGACAGGGCTTCTACGAGCAGTACTTC.

This clone was found a few times. Within the sample, other DNA sequences also encode this same CDR3. This chain connects TRBV7-3 to TRBJ2-3, with a possible D match to TRBD2 (5 bases). V was shortened by 0 bases and J by 1 base, with 5 bases between the two germline ends. Per germline, CDR1 SGHTA and CDR2 FQGTGA. The CDR3 runs to 14 residues. Here the CDR3 reads CASSLTSGTDTQYF. The CDR3 bases are TGTGCCAGCAGCTTAACTAGCGGCACAGATACGCAGTATTTT.

This chain uses TRBV29-1 with TRBJ1-1; D gene ambiguous. The CDR3 consists of 14 residues. Deletions cut 0 bases from V and 4 bases from J, with 12 bases between. CDR1 is SQVTM, CDR2 ANQGSEA, per germline. DNA for the CDR3: TGCAGCGTTGAAGATCCCTTTACGCCCACTGAAGCTTTCTTT. Translation: CSVEDPFTPTEAFF.

The chain is built from TRBV19 and TRBJ2-5; TRBD2 matches at 9 bases. The ends lost 5 bases at V and 4 bases at J; junction bases unmatched: 5. Germline-derived CDR1 and CDR2 are LNHDA and SQIVND (reference sequence). The CDR3 consists of 14 residues. In DNA form, the CDR3 reads TGTGCCAGTAGTCTAGCGGGGAATACAGAGACCCAGTACTTC. Residues: CASSLAGNTETQYF.

The rearrangement links TRBV7-2 to TRBJ2-7; D tentatively fits TRBD1 or TRBD2 (6 bases each). The CDR3 has 18 residues. Germline lookup yields CDR1 SGHTA and CDR2 FQGNSA. Trimming stripped 3 bases from V and 1 base from J, with 22 bases between. The CDR3 DNA follows: TGTGCCAGCAGCTTCAGGGGAGGAGGGAGTTTACAGTCCTACGAGCAGTACTTC. Amino acid sequence: CASSFRGGGSLQSYEQYF.

The chain recombines TRBV5-1 with TRBJ2-7; 10 nucleotides line up with TRBD2. CDR1 SGHRS and CDR2 YFSETQ come from the germline V gene. This CDR3 comprises 17 residues. The trim removed 0 bases at V and 3 bases at J, leaving 9 bases unmatched. CDR3 sequence: CASSLGLAGDPYYEQYF. CDR3 nucleotides: TGCGCCAGCAGCTTGGGGCTAGCGGGAGATCCTTACTACGAGCAGTACTTC.

The chain uses TRBV27 and TRBJ2-2; weak D call: TRBD1 (5 bases). The CDR3 sequence is 17 residues long. V shed 1 base and J shed 6 bases, with 18 bases lying between them. Looked up from germline, CDR1 is MNHEY and CDR2 is SMNVEV (reference sequence). The chain's CDR3 is CASSLFGPQGSPGELFF. CDR3 coding DNA: TGTGCCAGCAGTTTATTCGGCCCCCAGGGATCACCCGGGGAGCTGTTTTTT.

This chain joins TRBV7-2 and TRBJ2-1; TRBD2 is a possible D gene (5 bases). Germline V lookup: CDR1 SGHTA, CDR2 FQGNSA. The CDR3 totals 14 residues. Deletions cut 4 bases from V and 4 bases from J, with 11 bases between. The CDR3 here is CASSSPEGYNEQFF. In DNA, the CDR3 is TGTGCCAGCAGCTCACCAGAGGGTTACAATGAGCAGTTCTTC.

Details on this clone: The sample contains more than one DNA sequence encoding this CDR3. J is TRBJ2-3 and V is TRBV6-5; D is possibly TRBD2 (5 bases). Between the trimmed V and J ends, which lost 1 base and 3 bases, there was a span of 8 bases. The germline V gene encodes CDR1 MNHEY and CDR2 SVGAGI. The length of the CDR3 is 14 residues. The DNA for the CDR3 is TGTGCCAGCAGTTACTTGGCGGGTACAGATACGCAGTATTTT. Protein product: CASSYLAGTDTQYF.

The gene calls are TRBV21-1 and TRBJ2-1; TRBD2, the table's D call, lacks a check against the DNA. TRBV21-1 is a listed pseudogene. This CDR3 is 17 amino acids long. DNA for the CDR3: TGTGCCAGCAGCGTCGCTGTAGCTACACCTTCCGACAATGAGCAGTTCTTC. Protein product: CASSVAVATPSDNEQFF.

V and J are TRBV7-9 and TRBJ1-3; 9 positions match TRBD1. Germline V gene lookup returns CDR1 SEHNR and CDR2 FQNEAQ (reference sequence). This CDR3 spans 19 amino acids. Trimming took 2 bases from V and 0 from J; bases not matched to a gene: 11. The chain's CDR3 is CASSLPLGTGRSSGNTIYF. The CDR3 DNA sequence: TGTGCCAGCAGCTTACCCCTTGGGACAGGGAGAAGCTCTGGAAACACCATATATTTT.

The J gene is TRBJ2-3, the V gene TRBV6-1; TRBD2 agrees at 7 bases. CDR3 length: 16 amino acids. V dropped 3 bases and J dropped 2; count of bases not matched to a gene: 8. From germline, CDR1 is MNHNS and CDR2 SASEGT. The CDR3 DNA reads TGTGCCAGCAGTGAGAACGGCGGGAGCCCCACAGATACGCAGTATTTT. Translated, it gives CASSENGGSPTDTQYF.

The chain uses TRBV6-1 and TRBJ2-7; D is unresolved. Germline assignment: CDR1 MNHNS and CDR2 SASEGT. This CDR3 contains 14 residues. V lost 2 bases to trimming and J lost 1 base, with 9 bases between them. CDR3 coding DNA: TGTGCCAGCAGTGAAAGGGTCAGATCCTACGAGCAGTACTTC. Protein sequence: CASSERVRSYEQYF.

This chain joins TRBV20-1 and TRBJ1-2; D is undetermined. The germline gives CDR1 DFQATT, CDR2 SNEGSKA (reference sequence). V lost 2 bases and J 6 bases, leaving 4 bases between the germline ends. The CDR3 consists of 10 residues. CDR3 sequence: CSARRDGYTF. CDR3 nucleotide sequence: TGCAGTGCTAGACGGGATGGCTACACCTTC.